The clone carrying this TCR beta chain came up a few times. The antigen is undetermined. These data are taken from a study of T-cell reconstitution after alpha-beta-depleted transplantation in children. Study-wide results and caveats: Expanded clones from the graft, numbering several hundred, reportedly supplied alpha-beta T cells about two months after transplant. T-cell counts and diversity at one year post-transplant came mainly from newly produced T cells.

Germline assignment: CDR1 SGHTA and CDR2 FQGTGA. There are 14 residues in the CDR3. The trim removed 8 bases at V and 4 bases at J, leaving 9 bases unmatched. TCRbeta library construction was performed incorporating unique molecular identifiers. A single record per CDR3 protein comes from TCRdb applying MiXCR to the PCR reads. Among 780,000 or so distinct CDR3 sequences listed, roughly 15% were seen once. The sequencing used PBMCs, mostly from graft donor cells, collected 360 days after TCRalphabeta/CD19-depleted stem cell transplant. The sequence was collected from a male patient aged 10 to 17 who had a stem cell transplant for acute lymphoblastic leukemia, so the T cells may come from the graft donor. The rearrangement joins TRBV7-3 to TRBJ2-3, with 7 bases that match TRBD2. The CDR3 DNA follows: TGTGCCAGCGCACGACTAGCCGCCGCAGATACGCAGTATTTT. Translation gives CASARLAAADTQYF.